The 28 T cell receptor beta chains below were found in one sample sequenced in a study of shared clonotypes between healthy human individuals. Generated by immunoSEQ multiplex PCR, the TCRdb table keeps only in-frame clones and is missing some. The data contain roughly 1,000,000 clones, about 80% of them seen just once; the ten biggest clones take up roughly 0.65%. The sequenced sample was memory CD4+ T cells from PBMCs. Subset reported: CD45RA-negative fraction. These receptor sequences come from a young man in good health. Some clones in this sample may be carry-over from other donors' samples.

Of note for this clone: The identical CDR3 is also encoded by other nucleotide sequences in the sample. V gene TRBV4-1 combines with J gene TRBJ2-5, with 12 nucleotides matching TRBD1. The V and J ends lost 6 bases and 5 bases, in that order; junction bases with no gene match: 10. Per germline, CDR1 MGHRA and CDR2 YSYEKL. This CDR3 comprises 16 residues. The CDR3 region has the DNA TGCGCCAGCAGTCTCACCGGGACAGGGGGCAGGGAGACCCAGTACTTC. The encoded protein is CASSLTGTGGRETQYF.

CDR3 in amino acids: CATSRGAPLQETQYF. The CDR3 DNA sequence: TGTGCCACCAGCAGAGGGGCCCCACTCCAAGAGACCCAGTACTTC. V gene TRBV15 combines with J gene TRBJ2-5; D gene ambiguous. Germline V gene data show CDR1 as LNHNV and CDR2 as YYDKDF (reference sequence). The length of the CDR3 is 15 residues. The germline V and J ends were trimmed by 1 base and 1 base, with 10 bases remaining between them. The full variable domain, its missing parts supplied by reference TRBV15 and TRBJ2-5, is DAMVIQNPRYQVTQFGKPVTLSCSQTLNHNVMYWYQQKSSQAPKLLFHYYDKDFNNEADTPDNFQSRRPNTSFCFLDIRSPGLGDTAMYLCATSRGAPLQETQYFGPGTRLLVL.

On this clone itself: A read error may account for a junction end that differs from germline. The rearrangement uses TRBV29-1 and TRBJ1-2, with D tentatively TRBD1 (5 bases). This CDR3 comprises 11 residues. Germline assignment: CDR1 SQVTM and CDR2 ANQGSEA. In nucleotides, the CDR3 is TGCAGCGCTCCAGCATGGGGCGGCCACACATTC. Its protein product is CSAPAWGGHTF.

The V call is TRBV18, the J call TRBJ1-2, with D uncertain. Germline CDR1 is KGHSH and CDR2 is LQKENI. Trimming removed 2 bases at V and 5 bases at J, with 15 bases between. The CDR3 has 15 residues. The CDR3 here is CASSPARPSGYGYTF. The DNA of the CDR3 is TGTGCCAGCTCACCAGCCAGGCCCAGCGGATATGGCTACACCTTC.

The J gene is TRBJ2-5, the V gene TRBV6-1; no clear D. The CDR3 is made up of 11 amino acids. The germline CDR1 and CDR2 sequences are MNHNS and SASEGT. V gave up 6 bases and J gave up 7 bases, with 9 bases separating them. DNA of the CDR3: TGTGCCAGCAGCAGCACACGGACCCAGTACTTC. Its protein is CASSSTRTQYF.

This clone was seen more than once but under ten times. This CDR3 is CASSPDGRGSLYEQYF. CDR3 DNA: TGCGCCAGCAGCCCCGATGGGAGGGGAAGCCTATACGAGCAGTACTTC. V usage is TRBV5-1 and J usage is TRBJ2-7, with 7 positions matching TRBD2. Germline V lookup: CDR1 SGHRS, CDR2 YFSETQ. This CDR3 region has 16 residues. V shed 4 bases and J 4 bases; nucleotides not matched to a gene: 14.

The V and J genes are TRBV6-6 and TRBJ1-5; 8 nucleotides align to TRBD1. From germline, CDR1 is MNHNY and CDR2 SVGAGI (reference sequence). J lost 7 bases, V lost 6 bases, and 5 bases had no gene match. The CDR3 runs 13 residues. The CDR3 DNA reads as TGTGCCAGCAGAGACAGGGGTTGGCAGCCCCAGCATTTT. The encoded protein is CASRDRGWQPQHF.

The chain has TRBV6-5 and TRBJ1-4; D call uncertain. The CDR3 spans 15 residues. Trimming pared 7 bases from V and 7 bases from J, leaving 19 bases between. Germline loops: CDR1 MNHEY, CDR2 SVGAGI. The chain's CDR3 is CASTQHRSGGEKLFF. The CDR3 DNA follows: TGTGCCAGCACTCAACATAGGTCAGGAGGTGAAAAACTGTTTTTT.

The chain joins TRBV5-6 to TRBJ2-2; D not resolved. Per the germline V gene, CDR1 is SGHDT and CDR2 is YYEEEE. V lost 1 base to trimming and J lost 5 bases, with 6 bases between them. This CDR3 is built from 13 residues. The CDR3 DNA reads TGTGCCAGCAGCTTGTGGCGGACCGGGGAGCTGTTTTTT. Its translation is CASSLWRTGELFF. Complete variable domain (other parts from reference TRBV5-6 and TRBJ2-2): DAGVTQSPTHLIKTRGQQVTLRCSPKSGHDTVSWYQQALGQGPQFIFQYYEEEERQRGNFPDRFSGHQFPNYSSELNVNALLLGDSALYLCASSLWRTGELFFGEGSRLTVL.

The sample holds one count of this clone. The rearrangement links TRBV5-1 to TRBJ1-2; perhaps TRBD1 as D (6 bases). Germline CDR1 SGHRS, CDR2 YFSETQ. V gave up 4 bases and J gave up 4 bases, with 14 bases separating them. This CDR3 has 14 residues. CDR3 DNA sequence: TGCGCCAGCAGCGAGACGACAGGAACCTATGGCTACACCTTC. Translating gives CASSETTGTYGYTF.

The chain couples TRBV5-1 to TRBJ2-4, with D uncertain. Trimming removed 2 bases from V and 6 bases from J, with 15 bases in between. The CDR3 runs 15 residues. Germline V gene data show CDR1 as SGHRS and CDR2 as YFSETQ. The CDR3 region has the DNA TGCGCCAGCAGCTTTGGAGCCTCCTGGGGAAACATTCAGTACTTC. Translating it yields CASSFGASWGNIQYF.

The CDR3 DNA reads as TGTGCCCCCGGGGGCAGACACTACGAGCAGTACTTC. It specifies CAPGGRHYEQYF. The chain couples TRBV10-3 to TRBJ2-7; possibly TRBD1 or TRBD2 for D (6 bases each). Germline V lookup: CDR1 ENHRY, CDR2 SYGVKD. The CDR3 is 12 residues long. With 11 bases removed from V and 3 bases from J, the gap between germline ends came to 14 bases.

The J gene is TRBJ1-2, the V gene TRBV2; TRBD1 agrees at 7 bases. The germline V gene encodes CDR1 SNHLY and CDR2 FYNNEI. After removal of 6 bases from V and 3 bases from J, the junction contained 4 bases not matched to a gene. This CDR3 is 13 amino acids long. CDR3 sequence (DNA): TGTGCCAGCAGCGACAGGGTCTACTATGGCTACACCTTC. Protein product: CASSDRVYYGYTF.

V and J are TRBV7-6 and TRBJ2-7; a weak D match, TRBD1 (6 bases). CDR1 is SGHVS, CDR2 FNYEAQ, per germline. V shed 5 bases and J shed 4 bases, with 12 bases lying between them. This CDR3 has 13 amino acids. The chain's CDR3 is CASSPRDIYEQYF. The DNA of the CDR3 is TGTGCCAGCAGCCCCCGGGACATATACGAGCAGTACTTC.

The chain uses TRBV18 and TRBJ2-7; 7 bases are a match to TRBD1. With V trimmed by 8 bases and J by 3 bases, 10 bases remained unmatched. The germline gives CDR1 KGHSH, CDR2 LQKENI. This CDR3 is 14 amino acids long. The CDR3 coding sequence is TGTGCCAGCACACACAGGGGAATTAACTACGAGCAGTACTTC. Amino acid sequence: CASTHRGINYEQYF.

The genes are TRBV9 and TRBJ2-1, with TRBD1 matching over 11 bases. With V trimmed by 4 bases and J by 5 bases, 2 bases remained unmatched. The V gene's germline CDR1 is SGDLS and CDR2 YYNGEE. The CDR3 runs 14 residues. CDR3 coding DNA: TGTGCCAGCAGCAAGGGACAGGGGGACAATGAGCAGTTCTTC. Translation: CASSKGQGDNEQFF.

V is TRBV15 and J is TRBJ1-2, with D uncertain. The CDR3 spans 12 residues. V was cut by 5 bases and J by 7 bases, with 11 bases left in between. Looked up from germline, CDR1 is LNHNV and CDR2 is YYDKDF (reference sequence). The CDR3 spells CATSGLEGGYTF. CDR3 sequence (DNA): TGTGCCACCAGCGGACTTGAGGGTGGCTACACCTTC.

The chain has TRBV2 and TRBJ1-5; D unresolved. The germline gives CDR1 SNHLY, CDR2 FYNNEI. V was shortened by 4 bases and J by 6 bases, with 10 bases between the two germline ends. The length of the CDR3 is 13 residues. CDR3 nucleotide sequence: TGTGCCAGCAGTGGGGCAGGCGGTCAGCCCCAGCATTTT. This codes for CASSGAGGQPQHF.

J is TRBJ1-3 and V is TRBV7-9; D is possibly TRBD1 (5 bases). Trimming removed 5 bases from V and 4 bases from J, with 12 bases in between. Per the germline V gene, CDR1 is SEHNR and CDR2 is FQNEAQ (reference sequence). CDR3 length: 14 residues. The CDR3 reads CASSRNAGGNTIYF. Written as DNA, the CDR3 is TGTGCCAGCAGCCGGAACGCAGGGGGAAACACCATATATTTT.

The genes are TRBV5-1 and TRBJ2-2; no firm D call. CDR3 length equals 17 residues. CDR1 is SGHRS and CDR2 is YFSETQ in the germline V gene. The V and J ends lost 2 bases and 5 bases respectively, with 19 bases between them. CDR3 DNA sequence: TGCGCCAGCAGCTTTATAGCCGAAGCAGGCATTACCGGGGAGCTGTTTTTT. It codes for CASSFIAEAGITGELFF.

V and J are TRBV7-2 and TRBJ2-2, with 7 bases identical to TRBD1. The CDR3 has 14 amino acids. Germline trimming cut 8 bases from V and 1 base from J; bases unmatched to any gene: 4. Germline lookup yields CDR1 SGHTA and CDR2 FQGNSA. The CDR3 DNA reads TGTGCCAGCCGGGACAGACTGAACACCGGGGAGCTGTTTTTT. Translating it yields CASRDRLNTGELFF.

In regard to this clone: It may be a read error: a sequence one base away is much more abundant. Other DNA sequences from this sample encode an identical CDR3 as well. This chain links TRBV5-4 with TRBJ2-3, with TRBD2 identical over 8 bases. The V segment lost 4 bases and the J segment 0 bases; nucleotides outside the gene matches: 4. Germline lookup yields CDR1 SGHNT and CDR2 YYREEE (reference sequence). This CDR3 region has 15 residues. CDR3 region: CASSPPSGSTDTQYF. In nucleotides, the CDR3 is TGTGCCAGCAGCCCGCCTAGCGGGAGCACAGATACGCAGTATTTT.

This clone was seen once. The CDR3 DNA reads as TGCGCCAGCAAAAGCGGGCGCTCCTACAATGAGCAGTTCTTC. This sequence encodes CASKSGRSYNEQFF. The chain recombines TRBV10-2 with TRBJ2-1; D possibly corresponds to TRBD2 (6 bases). The V gene lost 7 bases and the J gene lost 0 bases, with 10 bases spanning the gap. CDR3 size: 14 residues. Per the germline V gene, CDR1 is WSHSY and CDR2 is SAAADI.

The CDR3 coding sequence is TGTGCCAGCTCACCAAGCAGGGTAGGGTCGAGGAGCAATCAGCCCCAGCATTTT. Encoded protein: CASSPSRVGSRSNQPQHF. The genes are TRBV18 and TRBJ1-5; a possible D gene is TRBD1 (5 bases). The CDR3 has 18 amino acids. CDR1 is KGHSH and CDR2 is LQKENI in the germline V gene. The V end was cut by 2 bases, the J end by 1 base, with 18 bases between.

This clone showed up just once. The chain couples TRBV15 to TRBJ2-7; 11 bases fit TRBD2. CDR1 is LNHNV, CDR2 YYDKDF, per germline (reference sequence). V lost 0 bases, J lost 4 bases, and 11 bases stayed unmatched. The CDR3 has 18 residues. CDR3 amino acids: CATSRDGLAGGNVYEQYF. CDR3 DNA sequence: TGTGCCACCAGCAGAGATGGGCTAGCGGGAGGAAATGTGTACGAGCAGTACTTC.

The V gene is TRBV27, the J gene TRBJ1-1; unclear D gene. V lost 1 base and J 0 bases, leaving 9 bases between the germline ends. Germline V gene lookup returns CDR1 MNHEY and CDR2 SMNVEV (reference sequence). The CDR3 runs to 15 residues. This CDR3 reads CASSLYGSMNTEAFF. CDR3 coding DNA: TGTGCCAGCAGTTTATACGGGAGCATGAACACTGAAGCTTTCTTT.

This clone was observed a single time. The chain employs TRBV30 and TRBJ2-7; D unresolved. V was clipped by 0 bases and J by 1 base, with 7 bases between them. This CDR3 is built from 13 residues. The germline V gene has CDR1 GTSNPN and CDR2 SVGIG (reference sequence). Written as DNA, the CDR3 is TGTGCCTGGAGTGTCGGGTCTTCCTACGAGCAGTACTTC. Translation gives CAWSVGSSYEQYF.

This clone was picked up one time. This chain links TRBV11-2 with TRBJ1-1; no definite D call. Germline V CDR1 and CDR2: SGHAT, FQNNGV. The CDR3 has 10 residues. V shed 11 bases and J shed 7 bases, with 11 bases lying between them. CDR3 loop: CAAGGLEAFF. In DNA form, the CDR3 reads TGTGCCGCAGGAGGACTTGAAGCTTTCTTT.